A selection of T cell receptor beta chains follows, all from one sample in a study of vaccination and CD4 T cells after COVID-19. For these receptors, no antigen is known. Using its own MiXCR run on the PCR reads, TCRdb lists one record per CDR3 protein. The sample contains about 13,000 distinct CDR3 sequences, less than 70% of which appear only once. Sequenced input: CD4+ T cells from blood, cultured in vitro. The origin of the receptors is a human donor who had recovered from COVID-19. CDR3s include the opening cysteine and the closing phenylalanine or tryptophan. A D gene is named only where the DNA matches it firmly. Some rows have no size entry. The others give once, few or many, or a class for an expanded clone.

v_gene,j_gene,abundance,d_gene,CDR3aa,CDR3nt
TRBV18,TRBJ1-5,-,-,CASSPDGGGRSNQPQHF,TGTGCCAGCTCACCCGACGGCGGGGGAAGGAGCAATCAGCCCCAGCATTTT
TRBV2,TRBJ1-1,-,-,CASSGFSLASAEAFF,TGTGCCAGCAGTGGGTTTTCACTGGCGTCTGCTGAAGCTTTCTTT
TRBV28,TRBJ1-1,-,-,CASSSSQGAFF,TGTGCCAGCAGTTCCAGCCAGGGAGCTTTCTTT
TRBV6-2/TRBV6-3,TRBJ1-1,-,-,CASSYSTSGRSNTEAFF,TGTGCCAGCAGTTACTCGACTTCCGGCAGGTCGAACACTGAAGCTTTCTTT
TRBV29-1,TRBJ2-7,-,-,CSVVVGGDLYEQYF,TGCAGCGTTGTGGTAGGGGGTGATCTCTACGAGCAGTACTTC
TRBV6-2/TRBV6-3,TRBJ1-1,few,TRBD1,CASSRGTGEAFF,TGTGCCAGCAGTCGCGGGACAGGTGAAGCTTTCTTT
TRBV6-2/TRBV6-3,TRBJ1-2,-,-,CASAVNYGYTF,TGTGCCAGCGCCGTTAACTATGGCTACACCTTC
TRBV27,TRBJ1-5,few,TRBD1,CASSLRTGSQPQHF,TGTGCCAGCAGTTTACGGACAGGGAGCCAGCCCCAGCATTTT
TRBV7-2,TRBJ2-1,-,-,CASSLMTGSSYNEQFF,TGTGCCAGCAGCTTAATGACAGGTAGTTCCTACAATGAGCAGTTCTTC
TRBV12-3/TRBV12-4,TRBJ2-2,once,TRBD1,CASSRGQGTGELFF,TGTGCCAGCAGCCGTGGACAGGGCACCGGGGAGCTGTTTTTT